Detailed here is one TCR beta chain. The sample belongs to a study of technical replicates of blood from several donors. The CDR3 consists of 14 residues. V was clipped by 5 bases and J by 4 bases; unmatched bases: 6. The germline gives CDR1 SGHRS, CDR2 YFSETQ. Generated by immunoSEQ multiplex PCR, the TCRdb table keeps only in-frame clones and is missing some. The table records roughly 73,000 clones, just over 90% of them present only once. This chain joins TRBV5-1 and TRBJ2-7, with TRBD2 matching over 10 bases. The source of this sequence is a human donor in good health. Input material: T cells isolated from PBMCs. CDR3: CASSPASGSYEQYF. As DNA, the CDR3 is TGCGCCAGCAGTCCAGCTAGCGGGAGTTACGAGCAGTACTTC.